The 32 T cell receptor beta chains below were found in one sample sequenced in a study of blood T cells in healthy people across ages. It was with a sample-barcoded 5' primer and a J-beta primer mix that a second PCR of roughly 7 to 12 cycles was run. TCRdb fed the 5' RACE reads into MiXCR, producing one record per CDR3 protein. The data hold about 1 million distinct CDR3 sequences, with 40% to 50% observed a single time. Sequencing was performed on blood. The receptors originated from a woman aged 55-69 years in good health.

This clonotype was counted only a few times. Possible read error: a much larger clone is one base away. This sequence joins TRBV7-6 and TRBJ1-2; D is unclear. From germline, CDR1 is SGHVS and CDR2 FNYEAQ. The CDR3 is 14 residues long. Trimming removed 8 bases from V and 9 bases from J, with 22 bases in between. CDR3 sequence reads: CASGSRVADPSYTF. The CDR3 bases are TGTGCCAGCGGCTCTAGGGTGGCGGACCCGAGCTACACCTTC.

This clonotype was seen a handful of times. The CDR3 loop is CSARGQGFGDTEAFF. CDR3 DNA sequence: TGCAGTGCTAGAGGACAGGGATTTGGCGACACTGAAGCTTTCTTT. V and J are TRBV20-1 and TRBJ1-1; 7 bases agree with TRBD1. V lost 1 base to trimming and J lost 3 bases; unmatched junction nucleotides: 8. CDR1 and CDR2 (germline): DFQATT, SNEGSKA (reference sequence). This CDR3 region has 15 residues.

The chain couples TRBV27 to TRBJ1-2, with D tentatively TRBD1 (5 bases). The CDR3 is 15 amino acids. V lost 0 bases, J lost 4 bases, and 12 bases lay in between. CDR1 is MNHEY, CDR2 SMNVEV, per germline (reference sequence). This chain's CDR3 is CASSLSSGPAYGYTF. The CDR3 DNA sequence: TGTGCCAGCAGTTTATCGTCGGGGCCTGCCTATGGCTACACCTTC.

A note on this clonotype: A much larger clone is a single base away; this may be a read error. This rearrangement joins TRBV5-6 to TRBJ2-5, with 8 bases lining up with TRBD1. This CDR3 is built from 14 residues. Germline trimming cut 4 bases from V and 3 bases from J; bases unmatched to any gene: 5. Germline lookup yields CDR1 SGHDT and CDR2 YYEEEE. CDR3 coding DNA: TGTGCCAGCAGCCCGACAGGGGTGGAAGAGACCCAGTACTTC. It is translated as CASSPTGVEETQYF.

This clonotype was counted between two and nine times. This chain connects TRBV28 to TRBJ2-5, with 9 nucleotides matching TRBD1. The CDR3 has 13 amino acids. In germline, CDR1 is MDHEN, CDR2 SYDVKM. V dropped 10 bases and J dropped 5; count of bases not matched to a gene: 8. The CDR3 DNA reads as TGTGCCACCAACAGGGGGCGGGCGGAGACCCAGTACTTC. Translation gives CATNRGRAETQYF. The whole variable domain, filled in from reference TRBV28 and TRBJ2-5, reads DVKVTQSSRYLVKRTGEKVFLECVQDMDHENMFWYRQDPGLGLRLIYFSYDVKMKEKGDIPEGYSVSREKKERFSLILESASTNQTSMYLCATNRGRAETQYFGPGTRLLVL.

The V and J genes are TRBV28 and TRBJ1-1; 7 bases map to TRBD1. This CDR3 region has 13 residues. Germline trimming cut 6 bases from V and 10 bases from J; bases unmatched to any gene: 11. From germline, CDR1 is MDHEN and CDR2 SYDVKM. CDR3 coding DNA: TGTGCCAGCAGCGGATCTAGGGGGCGCGGAGCTTTCTTT. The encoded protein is CASSGSRGRGAFF.

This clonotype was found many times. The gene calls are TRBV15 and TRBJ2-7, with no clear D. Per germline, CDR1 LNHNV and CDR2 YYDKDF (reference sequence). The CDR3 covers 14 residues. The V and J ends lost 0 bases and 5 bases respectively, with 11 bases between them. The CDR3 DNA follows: TGTGCCACCAGCAGAGACAACGCGGTGAACGAGCAGTACTTC. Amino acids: CATSRDNAVNEQYF.

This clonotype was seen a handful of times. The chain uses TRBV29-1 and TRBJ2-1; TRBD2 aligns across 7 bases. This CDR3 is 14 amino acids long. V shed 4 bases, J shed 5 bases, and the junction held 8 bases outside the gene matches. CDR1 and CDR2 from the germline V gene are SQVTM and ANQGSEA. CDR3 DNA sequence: TGCAGCGTTGGTCTTGCGGGAGCGAACAATGAGCAGTTCTTC. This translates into CSVGLAGANNEQFF.

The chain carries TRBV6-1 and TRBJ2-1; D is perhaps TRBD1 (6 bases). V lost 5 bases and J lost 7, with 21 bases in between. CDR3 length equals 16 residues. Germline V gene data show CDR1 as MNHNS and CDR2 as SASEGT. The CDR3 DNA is TGTGCCAGCAGTCCAAACTCGTGGCAGGGGAGAAATGAGCAGTTCTTC. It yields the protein CASSPNSWQGRNEQFF.

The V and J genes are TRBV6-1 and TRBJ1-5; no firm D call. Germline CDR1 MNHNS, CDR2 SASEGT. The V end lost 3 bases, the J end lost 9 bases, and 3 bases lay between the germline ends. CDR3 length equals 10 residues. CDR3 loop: CASSEPPQHF. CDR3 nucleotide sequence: TGTGCCAGCAGTGAGCCGCCCCAGCATTTT.

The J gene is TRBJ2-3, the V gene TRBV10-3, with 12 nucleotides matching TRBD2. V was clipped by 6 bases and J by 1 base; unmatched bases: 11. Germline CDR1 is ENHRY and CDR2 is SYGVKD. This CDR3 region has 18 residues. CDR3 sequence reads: CAISAASGGGMGTDTQYF. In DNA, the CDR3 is TGTGCCATCAGCGCTGCTAGCGGGGGGGGTATGGGCACAGATACGCAGTATTTT.

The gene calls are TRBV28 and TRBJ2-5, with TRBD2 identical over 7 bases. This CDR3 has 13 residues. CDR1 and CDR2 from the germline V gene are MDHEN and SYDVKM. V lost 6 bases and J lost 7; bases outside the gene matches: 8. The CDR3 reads CASRTRDYGTQYF. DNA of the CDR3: TGTGCCAGCAGAACCCGGGACTATGGGACCCAGTACTTC.

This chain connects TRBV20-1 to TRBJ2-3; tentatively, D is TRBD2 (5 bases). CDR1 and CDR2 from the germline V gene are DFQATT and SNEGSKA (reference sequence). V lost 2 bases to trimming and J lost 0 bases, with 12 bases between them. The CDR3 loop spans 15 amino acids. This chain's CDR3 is CSARYGGHSTDTQYF. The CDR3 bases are TGCAGTGCTAGATATGGCGGGCATAGCACAGATACGCAGTATTTT.

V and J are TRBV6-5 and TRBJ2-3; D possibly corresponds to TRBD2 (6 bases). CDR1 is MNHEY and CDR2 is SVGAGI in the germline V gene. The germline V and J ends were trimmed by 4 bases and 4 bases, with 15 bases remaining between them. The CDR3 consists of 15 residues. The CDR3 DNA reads TGTGCCAGCAGTTTTTACGCGGGAAATTCAGATACGCAGTATTTT. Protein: CASSFYAGNSDTQYF.

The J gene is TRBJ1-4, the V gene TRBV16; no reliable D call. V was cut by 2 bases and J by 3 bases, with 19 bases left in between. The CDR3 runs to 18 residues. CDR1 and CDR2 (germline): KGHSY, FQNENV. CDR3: CASSQPEEGRRPNEKLFF. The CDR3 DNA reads TGTGCCAGCAGCCAACCCGAGGAGGGTAGGAGGCCTAATGAAAAACTGTTTTTT.

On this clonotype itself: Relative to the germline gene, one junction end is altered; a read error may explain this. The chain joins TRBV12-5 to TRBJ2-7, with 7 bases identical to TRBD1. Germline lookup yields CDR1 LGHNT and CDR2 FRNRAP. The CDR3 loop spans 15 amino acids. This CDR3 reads CAIQTPGQQAYKQYF. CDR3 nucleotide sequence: TGTGCTATTCAGACTCCGGGACAGCAGGCCTACAAGCAGTACTTC.

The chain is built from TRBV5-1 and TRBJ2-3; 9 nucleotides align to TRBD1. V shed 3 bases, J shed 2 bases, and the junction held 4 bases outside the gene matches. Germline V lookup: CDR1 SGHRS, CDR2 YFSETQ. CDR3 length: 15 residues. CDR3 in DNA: TGCGCCAGCAGCTCACAGGGGGCCTTCACAGATACGCAGTATTTT. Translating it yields CASSSQGAFTDTQYF.

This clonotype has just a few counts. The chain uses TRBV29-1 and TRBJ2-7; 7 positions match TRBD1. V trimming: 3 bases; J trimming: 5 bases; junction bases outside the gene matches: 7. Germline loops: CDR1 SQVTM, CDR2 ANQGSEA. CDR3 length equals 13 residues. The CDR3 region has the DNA TGCAGCGTTGAGGCAGGGGGTGGGAACGAGCAGTACTTC. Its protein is CSVEAGGGNEQYF.

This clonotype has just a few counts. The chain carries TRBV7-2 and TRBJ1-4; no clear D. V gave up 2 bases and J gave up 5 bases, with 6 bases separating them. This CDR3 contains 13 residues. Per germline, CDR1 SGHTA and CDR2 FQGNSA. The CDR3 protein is CASSLFLNEKLFF. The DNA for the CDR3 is TGTGCCAGCAGCTTATTCTTAAATGAAAAACTGTTTTTT.

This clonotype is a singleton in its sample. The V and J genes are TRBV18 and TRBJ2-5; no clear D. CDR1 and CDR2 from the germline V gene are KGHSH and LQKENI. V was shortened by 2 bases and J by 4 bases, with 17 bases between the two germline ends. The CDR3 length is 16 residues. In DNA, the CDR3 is TGTGCCAGCTCACCAGCCCGACGGGTGGTGGGAGAGACCCAGTACTTC. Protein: CASSPARRVVGETQYF.

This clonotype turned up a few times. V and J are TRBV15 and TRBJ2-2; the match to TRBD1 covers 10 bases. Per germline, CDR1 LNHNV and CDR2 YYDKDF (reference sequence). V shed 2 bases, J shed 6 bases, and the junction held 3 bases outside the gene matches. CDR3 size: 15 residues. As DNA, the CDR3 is TGTGCCACCAGCAGAACCGGGACAGGGGCCGGGGAGCTGTTTTTT. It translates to CATSRTGTGAGELFF.

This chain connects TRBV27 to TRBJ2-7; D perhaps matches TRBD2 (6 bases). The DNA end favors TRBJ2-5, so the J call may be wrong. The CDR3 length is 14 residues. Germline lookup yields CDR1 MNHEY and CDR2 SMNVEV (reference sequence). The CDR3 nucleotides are TGTGCCAGCAGTCGAGGGACTGGTGGCGAGACCCAGTACTTC. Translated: CASSRGTGGETQYF.

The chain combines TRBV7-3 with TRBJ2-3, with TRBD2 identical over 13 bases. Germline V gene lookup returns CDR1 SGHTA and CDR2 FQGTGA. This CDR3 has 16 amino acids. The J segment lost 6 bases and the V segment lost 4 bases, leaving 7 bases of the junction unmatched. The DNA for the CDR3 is TGTGCCAGCAGCTCCCAGGGACTAGCGGGATTGGATACGCAGTATTTT. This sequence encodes CASSSQGLAGLDTQYF. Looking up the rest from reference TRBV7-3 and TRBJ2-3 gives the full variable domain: GAGVSQTPSNKVTEKGKYVELRCDPISGHTALYWYRQSLGQGPEFLIYFQGTGAADDSGLPNDRFFAVRPEGSVSTLKIQRTERGDSAVYLCASSSQGLAGLDTQYFGPGTRLTVL.

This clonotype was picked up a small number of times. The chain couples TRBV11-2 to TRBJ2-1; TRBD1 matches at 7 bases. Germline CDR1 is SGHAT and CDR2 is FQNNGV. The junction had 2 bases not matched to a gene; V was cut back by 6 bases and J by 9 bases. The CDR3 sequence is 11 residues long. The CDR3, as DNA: TGTGCCAGCAGGGCAGGGGGTGAGCAGTTCTTC. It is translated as CASRAGGEQFF.

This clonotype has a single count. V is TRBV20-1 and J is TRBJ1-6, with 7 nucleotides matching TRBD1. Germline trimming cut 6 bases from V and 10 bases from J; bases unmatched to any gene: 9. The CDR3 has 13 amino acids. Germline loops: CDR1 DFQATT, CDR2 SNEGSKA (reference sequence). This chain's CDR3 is CSAWDRTGSPLHF. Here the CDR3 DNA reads TGCAGTGCCTGGGACAGAACGGGGTCACCCCTCCACTTT.

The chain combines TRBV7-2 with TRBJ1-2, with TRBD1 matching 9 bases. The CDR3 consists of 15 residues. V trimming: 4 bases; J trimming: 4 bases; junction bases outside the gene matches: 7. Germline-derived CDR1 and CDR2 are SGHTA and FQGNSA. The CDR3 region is CASSSTGQGGYGYTF. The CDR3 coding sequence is TGTGCCAGCAGCTCCACGGGACAGGGAGGCTATGGCTACACCTTC.

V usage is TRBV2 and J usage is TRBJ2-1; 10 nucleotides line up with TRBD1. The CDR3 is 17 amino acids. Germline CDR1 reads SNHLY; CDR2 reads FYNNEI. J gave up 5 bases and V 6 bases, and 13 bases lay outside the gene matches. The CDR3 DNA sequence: TGTGCCAGCAGCCATCAACCGGGACAGGGGACCCACAATGAGCAGTTCTTC. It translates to CASSHQPGQGTHNEQFF.

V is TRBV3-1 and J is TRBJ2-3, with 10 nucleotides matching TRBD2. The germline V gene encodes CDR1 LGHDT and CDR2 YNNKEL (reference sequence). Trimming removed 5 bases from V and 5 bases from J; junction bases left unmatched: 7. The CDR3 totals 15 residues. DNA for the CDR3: TGTGCCAGCAGCTATACTAGCGGGAAGGGAGATACGCAGTATTTT. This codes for CASSYTSGKGDTQYF.

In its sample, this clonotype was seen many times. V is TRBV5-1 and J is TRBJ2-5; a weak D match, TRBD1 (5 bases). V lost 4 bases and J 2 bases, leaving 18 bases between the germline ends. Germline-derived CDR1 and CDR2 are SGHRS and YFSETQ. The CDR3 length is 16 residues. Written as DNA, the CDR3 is TGCGCCAGCAGCGCCGGTAATGCAGGGTTACAAGAGACCCAGTACTTC. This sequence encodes CASSAGNAGLQETQYF.

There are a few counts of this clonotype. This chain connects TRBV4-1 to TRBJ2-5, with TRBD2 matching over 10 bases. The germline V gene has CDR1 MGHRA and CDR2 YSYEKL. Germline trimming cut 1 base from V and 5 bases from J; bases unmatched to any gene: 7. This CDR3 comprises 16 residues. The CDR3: CASSQVNMGLAETQYF. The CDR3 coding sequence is TGCGCCAGCAGCCAAGTGAACATGGGACTAGCGGAGACCCAGTACTTC.

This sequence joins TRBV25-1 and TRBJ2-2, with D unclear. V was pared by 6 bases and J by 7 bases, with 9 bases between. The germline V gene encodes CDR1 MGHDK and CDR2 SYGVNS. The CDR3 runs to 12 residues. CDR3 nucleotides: TGTGCCAGCAGAAACAGTATCGGGGAGCTGTTTTTT. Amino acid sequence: CASRNSIGELFF.

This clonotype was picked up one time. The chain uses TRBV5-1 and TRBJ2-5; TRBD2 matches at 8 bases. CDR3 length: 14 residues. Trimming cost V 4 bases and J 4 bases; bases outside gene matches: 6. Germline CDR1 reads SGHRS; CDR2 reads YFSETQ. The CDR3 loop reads CASSQGLVGETQYF. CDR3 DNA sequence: TGCGCCAGCAGCCAGGGACTAGTAGGAGAGACCCAGTACTTC.